Shown below are 22 T cell receptor beta chains from a single sample sequenced in a study of neoadjuvant anti-PD-1 for oral cavity cancer. This table comes from immunoSEQ multiplex PCR, and its TCRdb copy is limited to in-frame clones, with some not included. The table includes 14,000 or so clones, around 57% detected once. The sample here was PBMCs, taken before nivolumab (anti-PD-1) treatment. These receptors came from a person between 40 and 79 years old with oral cavity squamous cell carcinoma.

The chain employs TRBV7-8 and TRBJ1-5; no clear D gene. Deletions cut 6 bases from V and 0 bases from J, with 15 bases between. This CDR3 contains 16 residues. Germline assignment: CDR1 SGHVS and CDR2 FQNEAQ. The CDR3 region has the DNA TGTGCCAGCAGTTTCCTTATCGATTATAGCAATCAGCCCCAGCATTTT. This encodes CASSFLIDYSNQPQHF.

This clone was observed a few times. An end of the junction does not agree with germline; a read error may underlie this. The chain recombines TRBV18 with TRBJ2-7, with D tentatively TRBD2 (6 bases). The CDR3 sequence is 15 residues long. Germline CDR1 and CDR2: KGHSH and LQKENI. In DNA, the CDR3 is TGTGCCAGCTCCCCACCCGCGGGACGGAAGCACGAGCAGTACTTC. This codes for CASSPPAGRKHEQYF.

In its sample, this clone was seen a few times. The chain carries TRBV5-1 and TRBJ2-7; TRBD1 is a possible D gene (5 bases). The CDR3 extends over 11 amino acids. V was pared by 2 bases and J by 7 bases, with 7 bases between. Germline CDR1 and CDR2: SGHRS and YFSETQ. The CDR3 DNA sequence: TGCGCCAGCAGCTTTCGGACAGAGCAGTACTTC. As protein: CASSFRTEQYF.

In its sample, this clone was seen a few times. The chain combines TRBV6-1 with TRBJ1-5; tentatively, D is TRBD1 (5 bases). The V end was cut by 6 bases, the J end by 4 bases, with 13 bases between. The length of the CDR3 is 14 residues. From germline, CDR1 is MNHNS and CDR2 SASEGT. This CDR3 reads CASREGPLNQPQHF. CDR3 coding DNA: TGTGCCAGCAGAGAGGGACCCCTTAATCAGCCCCAGCATTTT.

The rearrangement joins TRBV11-2 to TRBJ2-1; the D is unclear. Trimming removed 0 bases from V and 9 bases from J, with 12 bases in between. The CDR3 totals 14 residues. The germline V gene encodes CDR1 SGHAT and CDR2 FQNNGV. The CDR3 bases are TGTGCCAGCAGCTTAGAGAGGACGGTCCCTGAGCAGTTCTTC. Translation: CASSLERTVPEQFF.

V usage is TRBV28 and J usage is TRBJ1-1; D is unresolved. The ends were cut back, 10 bases at V and 9 bases at J, with 12 bases in the middle. The length of the CDR3 is 10 residues. Germline V gene sequence: CDR1 MDHEN, CDR2 SYDVKM. CDR3 protein: CAISAKKAFF. The CDR3 nucleotides read TGTGCCATCTCGGCGAAGAAAGCTTTCTTT.

In its sample, this clone was seen a few times. V usage is TRBV18 and J usage is TRBJ2-3; 12 bases are a match to TRBD2. CDR1 is KGHSH and CDR2 is LQKENI in the germline V gene. The V gene end was trimmed by 6 bases and the J gene end by 6 bases; junction bases not matched to a gene: 7. This CDR3 has 15 amino acids. The CDR3 loop is CASSPSGGAGDTQYF. CDR3 coding DNA: TGTGCCAGCTCCCCTAGCGGGGGGGCCGGGGATACGCAGTATTTT.

This clone was detected only a few times. The chain recombines TRBV6-6 with TRBJ1-1, with 8 positions matching TRBD1. This CDR3 comprises 14 residues. With 7 bases clipped from V and 0 bases from J, the junction kept 4 bases outside the gene matches. Per the germline V gene, CDR1 is MNHNY and CDR2 is SVGAGI (reference sequence). The CDR3 DNA sequence: TGTGCCAGCATTAACAGGGGGATGAACACTGAAGCTTTCTTT. Translating it yields CASINRGMNTEAFF.

The rearrangement uses TRBV28 and TRBJ1-4, with D perhaps TRBD1 (6 bases). Germline CDR1 is MDHEN and CDR2 is SYDVKM. CDR3 length: 12 amino acids. The V end lost 6 bases, the J end lost 7 bases, and 9 bases lay between the germline ends. CDR3 residues: CASSLGAEKLFF. CDR3 nucleotides: TGTGCCAGCAGCCTGGGGGCTGAAAAACTGTTTTTT.

On this clone: One end of the junction is discordant with germline, which a read error may explain. The J gene is TRBJ2-7, the V gene TRBV7-9, with TRBD1 identical over 7 bases. Germline loops: CDR1 SEHNR, CDR2 FQNEAQ (reference sequence). The CDR3 totals 12 residues. This chain's CDR3 is CATSPNRGEQYF. In DNA, the CDR3 is TGTGCCACCAGCCCGAACAGGGGCGAGCAGTACTTC.

This chain links TRBV27 with TRBJ2-3; 10 bases align to TRBD2. The CDR3 has 15 residues. The V and J ends lost 4 bases and 8 bases, in that order; junction bases with no gene match: 9. Looked up from germline, CDR1 is MNHEY and CDR2 is SMNVEV (reference sequence). CDR3 residues: CASSSFSGGRGTQYF. CDR3 bases: TGTGCCAGCAGTTCCTTTAGCGGGGGGCGGGGTACGCAGTATTTT.

This chain joins TRBV15 and TRBJ1-2; 11 bases are shared with TRBD1. CDR3 length equals 14 residues. Losses at the gene ends were 4 bases for V and 5 bases for J; bases not matched to a gene: 3. The germline V gene has CDR1 LNHNV and CDR2 YYDKDF (reference sequence). The CDR3 DNA is TGTGCCACCAGCATAGGACAGGGGGCTTATGGCTACACCTTC. This translates into CATSIGQGAYGYTF. Combining the CDR3 with reference TRBV15 and TRBJ1-2 gives the whole variable domain DAMVIQNPRYQVTQFGKPVTLSCSQTLNHNVMYWYQQKSSQAPKLLFHYYDKDFNNEADTPDNFQSRRPNTSFCFLDIRSPGLGDTAMYLCATSIGQGAYGYTFGSGTRLTVV.

V gene TRBV6-1 combines with J gene TRBJ2-1; D uncertain. The CDR3 consists of 11 residues. V lost 8 bases and J 4 bases, leaving 6 bases between the germline ends. Germline CDR1 reads MNHNS; CDR2 reads SASEGT. CDR3 amino acids: CASGLYNEQFF. DNA of the CDR3: TGTGCCAGCGGTTTATACAATGAGCAGTTCTTC.

Here the CDR3 reads CASSLGAQLNTEAFF. In nucleotides, the CDR3 is TGTGCCAGCAGCTTAGGAGCCCAGCTGAACACTGAAGCTTTCTTT. V usage is TRBV7-9 and J usage is TRBJ1-1; no definite D call. This CDR3 is built from 15 residues. V was pared by 1 base and J by 0 bases, with 9 bases between. Germline values: CDR1 SEHNR, CDR2 FQNEAQ (reference sequence).

The chain employs TRBV6-1 and TRBJ2-1; 8 bases line up with TRBD2. CDR1 is MNHNS and CDR2 is SASEGT in the germline V gene. V was pared by 1 base and J by 5 bases, with 7 bases of the junction left unmatched. The CDR3 has 16 amino acids. The CDR3 bases are TGTGCCAGCAGTGAAGTGCCAGCGGGAGCACACAATGAGCAGTTCTTC. This sequence encodes CASSEVPAGAHNEQFF.

The rearrangement uses TRBV10-3 and TRBJ1-1; 9 bases map to TRBD1. V was clipped by 10 bases and J by 5 bases; unmatched bases: 8. The germline CDR1 and CDR2 sequences are ENHRY and SYGVKD. The CDR3 sequence is 13 residues long. The DNA of the CDR3 is TGTGCCACGGCACAGGGGGCTGGGACTGAAGCTTTCTTT. It specifies CATAQGAGTEAFF.

V gene TRBV5-6 combines with J gene TRBJ2-1, with D hard to call. Germline-derived CDR1 and CDR2 are SGHDT and YYEEEE. CDR3 length equals 14 residues. Trimming cost V 3 bases and J 0 bases, with 7 bases left between them. For the CDR3, the DNA is TGTGCCAGCAGCTCATTTGACTCCTACAATGAGCAGTTCTTC. It is translated as CASSSFDSYNEQFF.

J is TRBJ1-2 and V is TRBV9; D possibly corresponds to TRBD1 (6 bases). Germline CDR1 reads SGDLS; CDR2 reads YYNGEE. V was shortened by 1 base and J by 6 bases, with 10 bases between the two germline ends. CDR3 length: 13 amino acids. The CDR3 loop is CASSVQGNDGYTF. For the CDR3, the DNA is TGTGCCAGCAGCGTACAGGGGAACGATGGCTACACCTTC.

The chain has TRBV19 and TRBJ2-1; the match to TRBD2 covers 11 bases. CDR1 is LNHDA and CDR2 is SQIVND in the germline V gene (reference sequence). The ends lost 0 bases at V and 4 bases at J; junction bases unmatched: 11. This CDR3 spans 19 amino acids. The DNA for the CDR3 is TGTGCCAGTAGTATAGACTCAAGGACTAGCGGGCGACAATACAATGAGCAGTTCTTC. Its protein is CASSIDSRTSGRQYNEQFF.

The chain employs TRBV7-3 and TRBJ1-5, with unresolved D. The CDR3 contains 16 residues. From germline, CDR1 is SGHTA and CDR2 FQGTGA. With 1 base removed from V and 1 base from J, the gap between germline ends came to 11 bases. Here the CDR3 DNA reads TGTGCCAGCAGCTTAAGGGAATCTGGAAGCAATCAGCCCCAGCATTTT. This gives the protein CASSLRESGSNQPQHF.

The rearrangement links TRBV7-2 to TRBJ1-6; 11 bases line up with TRBD1. The length of the CDR3 is 15 residues. The V and J ends lost 5 bases and 7 bases, in that order; junction bases with no gene match: 4. Per the germline V gene, CDR1 is SGHTA and CDR2 is FQGNSA. CDR3 nucleotides: TGTGCCAGCAGCGCCGGACAGGGGGCGAATTCACCCCTCCACTTT. Residues: CASSAGQGANSPLHF.

The sample holds a few counts of this clone. The rearrangement links TRBV5-1 to TRBJ1-5; D not resolved. Trimming removed 5 bases at V and 7 bases at J, with 13 bases between. The CDR3 has 13 amino acids. The germline CDR1 and CDR2 sequences are SGHRS and YFSETQ. CDR3 in amino acids: CASREGSQQPQHF. The CDR3 DNA reads as TGCGCCAGCAGGGAAGGGTCTCAGCAGCCCCAGCATTTT. The variable domain in full, completed from reference TRBV5-1 and TRBJ1-5, reads KAGVTQTPRYLIKTRGQQVTLSCSPISGHRSVSWYQQTPGQGLQFLFEYFSETQRNKGNFPGRFSGRQFSNSRSEMNVSTLELGDSALYLCASREGSQQPQHFGDGTRLSIL.